This T cell receptor beta chain was captured in a study of persistence of HIV-infected CD4 T cells (TCRdb year 2020). About the full investigation: Participants had been on suppressive ART for a median of around 8 years. Cross-participant TCR cluster analysis included about eight participants for CMV and six or seven participants for Gag. Apart from a couple of participants who underwent leukapheresis at a single time point, peripheral blood samples of up to roughly 180 mL were collected from participants at multiple time points. The study isolated CMV- and HIV-1 Gag-responding CD4+ T cells from ART-treated individuals to examine antigen-driven clonal expansion of HIV-1-infected cells. TCRbeta sequencing assessed the clonality of all cells in each sorted population, while proviral sequencing assessed the clonality of infected cells.

The sample's treatment or condition, from its label and the paper: suppressive antiretroviral therapy. Cells were stimulated with a pool of overlapping HIV-1 Gag 15-mer peptides at approximately 0.92 ug per peptide per mL. Responding CD4+ T cells were sorted by upregulation of both CD40 ligand and CD69. HIV-1-infected adults in whom suppressive ART had been started during chronic infection were enrolled as participants. For at least 4 years, the participants' plasma HIV-1 RNA had been undetectable, below 50 copies/mL. To be included, participants needed a CD4+ T cell count above 400 cells/uL and a positive CMV serology. Before stimulation, PBMCs were isolated using density centrifugation and depleted of CD8+ T cells. Stimulation of CD8-depleted PBMCs was carried out for 15 to 20 hours with anti-CD28/CD49d costimulation, CD40-blocking antibody and enfuvirtide, to prevent new infections. Cells were sorted on a Beckman Coulter MoFlo Legacy or XDP sorter, with propidium iodide excluding dead cells. The QIAamp DNA Mini Kit was used for genomic DNA extraction from samples above one million cells, and the Quick-DNA Microprep Kit was used otherwise.

Here is what the overall study found, with its caveats: Bulk TCR analyses could not be limited to the rare CMV-responding cells that actually contained HIV-1 proviruses. Within the same sorted populations, how oligoclonal the TCRs were correlated with how oligoclonal the proviruses were. Enrichment of degenerate expanded CDR3beta sequences was found in antigen-responding cells, suggesting convergent selection of CD4+ responses to CMV and Gag. Significantly lower TCRbeta richness was observed in CMV- and Gag-responding cells than in anti-CD3/anti-CD28-responding cells, and higher oligoclonality was observed in CMV-responding cells than in CD3/CD28-stimulated and Gag-responding cells. The study involved few individuals and tested only a limited range of antigens.

The junction shows trimming of 3 bases on V and 0 bases on J, plus 26 bases between the germline ends. From the cysteine through the phenylalanine, the CDR3 covers 20 amino acids. The sequence is cut down to CDR3 DNA, 60 bases in frame from base 1. As encoded in the germline V gene, CDR1 is ENHRY while CDR2 is SYGVKD. TCRbeta repertoires were sequenced from genomic DNA with the immunoSEQ hsTCRB assay version 4 in survey mode. Genomic DNA was diluted to about 9.9 ng/uL, and up to roughly 1 ug per sample was used for TCRbeta sequencing. The original pipeline was this. ImmunoSeq Analyzer 3.0 was used for analysis of TCRbeta data, and diversity was computed on productive nucleotide rearrangements. Using the Immunarch R package, lower-bound TCR diversity was estimated with the improved Chao index and clonality was estimated with the Gini coefficient. Nucleotide rearrangements that differed but encoded the same CDR3beta amino acid sequence were counted as separate clonotypes. Differential abundance analysis identified TCRbeta sequences significantly enriched in antigen-responding cells relative to anti-CD3/anti-CD28-activated cells. Using predicted peptide-MHC specificity as the basis, GLIPH2 grouped TCRs into clusters, both for each participant individually and for the merged data sets that combined participants. In TCRdb, the immuneACCESS table is reduced to in-frame sequences with V and J assigned. These tables do not hold every clone; where another copy was compared, an unresolved V gene accounts for under half, and the others remain unexplained. For V, J and clone size, that table is used; D and trimming come from the DNA. This sample lists some 13,000 clones; roughly 66% were detected once. The ten biggest clones cover about 7.1% of the sample.

Comments on this clone: The clone's antigen remains unknown. Base-call qualities are not available, and no considerably larger clone is one nucleotide away.

This clonotype was sampled from an adult man with HIV who was CMV-seropositive. The material sequenced was CD4+ T cells sorted from PBMCs after roughly 19-hour stimulation, taken from a patient who received antiretroviral therapy. The cell subset or site label for this specimen denotes: CD40L+CD69+ CD4 T cells responding to HIV-1 Gag peptides. The chain links TRBV10-3 with TRBJ1-1; TRBD1 could be the D gene, as 5 bases match. The sequenced DNA is TGTGCCATCAGTGAAACTCTGGAGGGACCCCGCTCCTTTATGAACACTGAAGCTTTCTTT. Its product reads: CAISETLEGPRSFMNTEAFF.